This T cell receptor (beta chain) was identified during a study of CD8 T cells in Susac syndrome. The CDR3 loop spans 14 amino acids. Trimming removed 0 bases from V and 8 bases from J; junction bases left unmatched: 0. Germline V gene lookup returns CDR1 KGHSH and CDR2 LQKENI. RNA totalling about 0.5 to 1 ug underwent reverse transcription with random hexamers. TCRdb reprocessed the immunoSEQ multiplex PCR reads via MiXCR and lists one record per CDR3 protein. The table includes roughly 200,000 distinct CDR3 sequences, roughly 94% detected once. The V call is TRBV18, the J call TRBJ2-4, with 11 bases fitting TRBD1. Specimen: CD4+ T cells from PBMCs. The sequence was obtained from a human donor with Susac syndrome. CDR3 in DNA: TGTGCCAGCTCACCACCGGGACAGGGGGACATTCAGTACTTC. Translated: CASSPPGQGDIQYF.